The rows below give T cell receptor beta chains drawn from one sample of a study of beta chain features in type 1 diabetes. The data were produced by immunoSEQ multiplex PCR, yet TCRdb's version contains in-frame clones alone and is incomplete. The data hold about 150,000 clones, with under 60% observed a single time. The specimen was Tregs from blood. The receptor set was obtained from a man aged 18 to 30 in good health. CDR3s include the opening cysteine and the closing phenylalanine or tryptophan. The order of the fields is V gene, D gene, clone size, J gene, CDR3 protein, CDR3 DNA. D genes are given only for firm matches. Where a row states a size, it is once, few, many or the class of an expanded clone; other rows omit it.

v_call: TRBV6-5; d_call: TRBD2; clone_size: .; j_call: TRBJ2-3; cdr3_aa: CASSSTSGRATDTQYF; cdr3_nt: TGTGCCAGCAGTTCGACTAGCGGGAGGGCCACAGATACGCAGTATTTT
v_call: TRBV6-4; d_call: .; clone_size: .; j_call: TRBJ1-1; cdr3_aa: CASSDSSLWNTEAFF; cdr3_nt: TGTGCCAGCAGTGACTCGTCACTTTGGAACACTGAAGCTTTCTTT
v_call: TRBV29-1; d_call: .; clone_size: .; j_call: TRBJ1-2; cdr3_aa: CSVGGLSNYGYTF; cdr3_nt: TGCAGCGTCGGGGGACTTTCTAACTATGGCTACACCTTC
v_call: TRBV9; d_call: TRBD2; clone_size: .; j_call: TRBJ2-4; cdr3_aa: CASGAGSGRGIQYF; cdr3_nt: TGTGCCAGCGGAGCGGGTAGCGGGAGAGGCATTCAGTACTTC
v_call: TRBV6-5; d_call: TRBD1; clone_size: .; j_call: TRBJ2-7; cdr3_aa: CASSFLPGTVYEQYF; cdr3_nt: TGTGCCAGCAGTTTCCTTCCCGGGACAGTCTACGAGCAGTACTTC
v_call: TRBV27; d_call: TRBD1; clone_size: few; j_call: TRBJ2-7; cdr3_aa: CASSLQGPGQGTKQYF; cdr3_nt: TGTGCCAGCAGTCTACAGGGACCGGGACAGGGTACCAAGCAGTACTTC
v_call: TRBV6-5; d_call: .; clone_size: .; j_call: TRBJ2-4; cdr3_aa: CASSYSILGAVNIQYF; cdr3_nt: TGTGCCAGCAGTTACTCGATCTTGGGGGCCGTAAACATTCAGTACTTC
v_call: TRBV4-1; d_call: TRBD2; clone_size: .; j_call: TRBJ2-5; cdr3_aa: CASSQDRAGAETQYF; cdr3_nt: TGCGCCAGCAGCCAAGATCGGGCGGGAGCAGAGACCCAGTACTTC
v_call: TRBV5-6; d_call: .; clone_size: .; j_call: TRBJ2-7; cdr3_aa: CASSLWGQPPYEQYF; cdr3_nt: TGTGCCAGCAGCTTGTGGGGACAACCACCCTACGAGCAGTACTTC
v_call: TRBV5-4; d_call: TRBD1; clone_size: .; j_call: TRBJ2-7; cdr3_aa: CASSQTGGGYEQYF; cdr3_nt: TGTGCCAGCAGCCAGACAGGGGGCGGGTACGAGCAGTACTTC
v_call: TRBV4-3; d_call: .; clone_size: .; j_call: TRBJ1-5; cdr3_aa: CASSQEQGQPQHF; cdr3_nt: TGCGCCAGCAGCCAAGAACAGGGCCAGCCCCAGCATTTT
v_call: TRBV4-1; d_call: .; clone_size: .; j_call: TRBJ2-1; cdr3_aa: CASSQDPAGFYNEQFF; cdr3_nt: TGCGCCAGCAGCCAAGACCCAGCGGGCTTCTACAATGAGCAGTTCTTC
v_call: TRBV28; d_call: TRBD1; clone_size: .; j_call: TRBJ2-7; cdr3_aa: CASSSGQRTYEQYF; cdr3_nt: TGTGCCAGCAGTTCGGGACAGAGAACCTACGAGCAGTACTTC
v_call: TRBV7-9; d_call: .; clone_size: once; j_call: TRBJ2-1; cdr3_aa: CASSLLGGAYNEQFF; cdr3_nt: TGTGCCAGCAGCTTACTTGGCGGGGCCTACAATGAGCAGTTCTTC
v_call: TRBV6-5; d_call: .; clone_size: .; j_call: TRBJ2-2; cdr3_aa: CASSYGQINTGELFF; cdr3_nt: TGTGCCAGCAGTTACGGGCAGATAAACACCGGGGAGCTGTTTTTT
v_call: TRBV30; d_call: .; clone_size: .; j_call: TRBJ1-6; cdr3_aa: CAWSPDRTGGNSPLHF; cdr3_nt: TGTGCCTGGAGTCCCGACAGGACGGGGGGAAATTCACCCCTCCACTTT
v_call: TRBV30; d_call: TRBD1; clone_size: .; j_call: TRBJ2-7; cdr3_aa: CAWTGTGDLGQYF; cdr3_nt: TGTGCCTGGACCGGGACAGGGGACTTAGGGCAGTACTTC
v_call: TRBV5-4; d_call: TRBD2; clone_size: .; j_call: TRBJ2-3; cdr3_aa: CASSSGLAVTTDTQYF; cdr3_nt: TGTGCCAGCAGCTCGGGACTAGCGGTTACCACAGATACGCAGTATTTT
v_call: TRBV30; d_call: TRBD1; clone_size: .; j_call: TRBJ2-7; cdr3_aa: CAWRRDRGLRQYF; cdr3_nt: TGTGCCTGGAGACGGGACAGGGGGCTCCGGCAGTACTTC
v_call: TRBV28; d_call: .; clone_size: few; j_call: TRBJ2-7; cdr3_aa: CASSIYLDEQYF; cdr3_nt: TGTGCCAGCAGCATTTACTTGGACGAGCAGTACTTC
v_call: TRBV19; d_call: .; clone_size: .; j_call: TRBJ1-1; cdr3_aa: CASSEVSFTEAFF; cdr3_nt: TGTGCCAGTAGTGAGGTCAGCTTCACTGAAGCTTTCTTT
v_call: TRBV5-1; d_call: TRBD1; clone_size: .; j_call: TRBJ2-1; cdr3_aa: CASSLVYRGRVNEQFF; cdr3_nt: TGCGCCAGCAGCTTGGTGTACAGGGGACGGGTCAATGAGCAGTTCTTC
v_call: TRBV14; d_call: .; clone_size: .; j_call: TRBJ2-6; cdr3_aa: CASSRTQGKAGANVLTF; cdr3_nt: TGTGCCAGCAGCCGGACACAGGGAAAGGCTGGGGCCAACGTCCTGACTTTC
v_call: TRBV19; d_call: .; clone_size: .; j_call: TRBJ2-7; cdr3_aa: CASDQGGSYEQYF; cdr3_nt: TGTGCCAGCGACCAGGGGGGCTCCTACGAGCAGTACTTC
v_call: TRBV7-2; d_call: .; clone_size: .; j_call: TRBJ2-1; cdr3_aa: CASSHYNEQFF; cdr3_nt: TGTGCCAGCAGCCACTACAATGAGCAGTTCTTC
v_call: TRBV10-3; d_call: TRBD1; clone_size: few; j_call: TRBJ2-5; cdr3_aa: CAISLDRGGETQYF; cdr3_nt: TGTGCCATCAGCCTGGACAGGGGAGGGGAGACCCAGTACTTC